These 5 T cell receptor beta chains were sequenced from one sample in a study of molecular identifiers for immune sequencing clone quantification. TCRdb fed the PCR reads into MiXCR, producing one record per CDR3 protein. The data show approximately 630,000 distinct CDR3 sequences, 25% seen once. Sequenced input: naive CD8+ T cells from blood, with Jurkat cell RNA spiked in. Sample subset: FACS-sorted CD8+CD4-CCR7+CD45RA+ naive T cells. These receptors came from a human donor in good health. Some libraries in this study had Jurkat cell RNA spiked in.

The table lists this clonotype with many counts. The J gene is TRBJ1-1, the V gene TRBV29-1; tentatively, D is TRBD1 (5 bases). Germline CDR1 and CDR2: SQVTM and ANQGSEA. This CDR3 has 12 residues. With 4 bases removed from V and 4 bases from J, the gap between germline ends came to 10 bases. This CDR3 is CSVAAGGTEAFF. In nucleotides, the CDR3 is TGCAGCGTTGCGGCGGGGGGCACTGAAGCTTTCTTT.

CDR3: CASRGTPNQPQHF. The CDR3 nucleotides read TGTGCCAGTAGGGGGACCCCGAATCAGCCCCAGCATTTT. The V call is TRBV19, the J call TRBJ1-5; tentative D call: TRBD1 (5 bases). The V end was cut by 6 bases, the J end by 4 bases, with 10 bases between. In germline, CDR1 is LNHDA, CDR2 SQIVND (reference sequence). CDR3 length equals 13 residues.

This clonotype was recorded once. A much larger clone sits a single nucleotide away, making a read error possible. V usage is TRBV27 and J usage is TRBJ2-3, with 7 positions matching TRBD1. The germline V gene has CDR1 MNHEY and CDR2 SMNVEV (reference sequence). This CDR3 region has 14 residues. CDR3: CVSSRGLTPDTQYF. The CDR3 DNA reads as TGTGTCAGCAGTAGGGGGCTCACCCCAGATACGCAGTATTTT.

This clonotype has only a few counts. The V gene is TRBV29-1, the J gene TRBJ1-4, with 11 bases identical to TRBD1. Germline V CDR1 and CDR2: SQVTM, ANQGSEA. V trimming: 3 bases; J trimming: 7 bases; junction bases outside the gene matches: 10. CDR3 length: 16 amino acids. The CDR3 here is CSVDGTPGQGGEKLFF. CDR3 in DNA: TGCAGCGTTGATGGAACCCCGGGACAGGGGGGTGAAAAACTGTTTTTT.

Of note for this clonotype: A much larger clonotype is one base distant, so this may be a read error. The chain is built from TRBV7-6 and TRBJ2-3; 8 nucleotides agree with TRBD2. The germline V gene has CDR1 SGHVS and CDR2 FNYEAQ. The CDR3 length is 16 residues. The trim removed 5 bases at V and 7 bases at J, leaving 14 bases unmatched. CDR3 in DNA: TGTGCCAGCAGCATTTACCCTAGCGGGTATGTATATACGCAGTATTTT. It specifies CASSIYPSGYVYTQYF.